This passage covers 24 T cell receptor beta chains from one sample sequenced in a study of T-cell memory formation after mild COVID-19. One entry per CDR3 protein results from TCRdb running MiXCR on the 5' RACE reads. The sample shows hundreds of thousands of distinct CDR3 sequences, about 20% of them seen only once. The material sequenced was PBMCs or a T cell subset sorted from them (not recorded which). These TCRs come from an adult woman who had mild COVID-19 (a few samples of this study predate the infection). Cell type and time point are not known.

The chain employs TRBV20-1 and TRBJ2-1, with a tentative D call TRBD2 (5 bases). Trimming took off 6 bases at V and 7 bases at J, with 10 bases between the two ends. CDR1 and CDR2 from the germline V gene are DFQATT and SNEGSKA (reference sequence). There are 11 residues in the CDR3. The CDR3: CSAGSRNEQFF. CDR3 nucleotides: TGCAGTGCGGGGAGTAGGAATGAGCAGTTCTTC.

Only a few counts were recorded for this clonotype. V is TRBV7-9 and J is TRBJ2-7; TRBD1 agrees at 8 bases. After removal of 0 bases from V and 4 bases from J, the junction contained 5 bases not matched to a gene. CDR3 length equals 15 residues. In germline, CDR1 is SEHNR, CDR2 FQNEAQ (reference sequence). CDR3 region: CASSLADRAGYEQYF. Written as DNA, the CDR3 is TGTGCCAGCAGCTTAGCGGACAGGGCCGGATACGAGCAGTACTTC.

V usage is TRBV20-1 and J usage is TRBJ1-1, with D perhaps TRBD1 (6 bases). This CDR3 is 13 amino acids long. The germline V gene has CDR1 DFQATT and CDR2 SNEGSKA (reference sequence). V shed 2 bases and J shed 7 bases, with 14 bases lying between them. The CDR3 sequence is CSARRTASLEAFF. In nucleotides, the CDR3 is TGCAGTGCTAGACGGACAGCCAGCCTTGAAGCTTTCTTT.

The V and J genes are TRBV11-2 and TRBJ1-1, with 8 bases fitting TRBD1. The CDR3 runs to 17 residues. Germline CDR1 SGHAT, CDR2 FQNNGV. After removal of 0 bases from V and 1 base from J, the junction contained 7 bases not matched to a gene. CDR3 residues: CASSLDSLTGGNTEAFF. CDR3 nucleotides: TGTGCCAGCAGCTTAGATTCACTAACAGGGGGGAACACTGAAGCTTTCTTT. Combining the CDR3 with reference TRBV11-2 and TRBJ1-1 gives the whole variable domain EAGVAQSPRYKIIEKRQSVAFWCNPISGHATLYWYQQILGQGPKLLIQFQNNGVVDDSQLPKDRFSAERLKGVDSTLKIQPAKLEDSAVYLCASSLDSLTGGNTEAFFGQGTRLTVV.

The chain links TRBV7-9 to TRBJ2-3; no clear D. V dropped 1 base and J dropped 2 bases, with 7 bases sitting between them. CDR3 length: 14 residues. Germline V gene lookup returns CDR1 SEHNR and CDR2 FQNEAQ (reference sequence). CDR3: CASSLELITDTQYF. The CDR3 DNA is TGTGCCAGCAGCTTAGAATTAATCACAGATACGCAGTATTTT.

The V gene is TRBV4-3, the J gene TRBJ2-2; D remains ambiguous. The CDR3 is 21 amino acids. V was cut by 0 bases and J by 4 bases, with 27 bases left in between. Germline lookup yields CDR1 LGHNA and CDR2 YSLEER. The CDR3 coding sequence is TGCGCCAGCAGCCAAGATTGGTACATGGGTATACGTGTCGAGACCACCGGGGAGCTGTTTTTT. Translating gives CASSQDWYMGIRVETTGELFF.

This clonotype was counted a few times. The CDR3 protein is CASSLGTGPEAFF. The CDR3 DNA is TGTGCCAGCAGCTTAGGAACGGGCCCTGAAGCTTTCTTT. The chain combines TRBV7-2 with TRBJ1-1; no reliable D call. Looked up from germline, CDR1 is SGHTA and CDR2 is FQGNSA. V was shortened by 1 base and J by 6 bases, with 9 bases between the two germline ends. This CDR3 is built from 13 residues.

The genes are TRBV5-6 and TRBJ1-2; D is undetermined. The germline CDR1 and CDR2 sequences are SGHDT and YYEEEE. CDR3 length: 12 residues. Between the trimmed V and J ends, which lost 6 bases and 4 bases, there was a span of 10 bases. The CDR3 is CASKGSGYGYTF. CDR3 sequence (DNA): TGTGCCAGCAAGGGCAGCGGCTATGGCTACACCTTC.

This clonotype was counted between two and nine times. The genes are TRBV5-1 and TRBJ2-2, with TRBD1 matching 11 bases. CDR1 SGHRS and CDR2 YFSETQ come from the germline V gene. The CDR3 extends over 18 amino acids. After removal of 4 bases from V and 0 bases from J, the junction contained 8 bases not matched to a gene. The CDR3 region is CASSPWTGGVPNTGELFF. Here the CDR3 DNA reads TGCGCCAGCAGCCCCTGGACAGGGGGCGTACCGAACACCGGGGAGCTGTTTTTT.

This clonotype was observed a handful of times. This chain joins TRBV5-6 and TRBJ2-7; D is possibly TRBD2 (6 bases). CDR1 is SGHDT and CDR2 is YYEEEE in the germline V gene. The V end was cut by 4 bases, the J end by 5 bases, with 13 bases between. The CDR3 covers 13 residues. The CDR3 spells CASSTGTLDEQYF. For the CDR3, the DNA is TGTGCCAGCAGCACCGGGACTCTCGACGAGCAGTACTTC.

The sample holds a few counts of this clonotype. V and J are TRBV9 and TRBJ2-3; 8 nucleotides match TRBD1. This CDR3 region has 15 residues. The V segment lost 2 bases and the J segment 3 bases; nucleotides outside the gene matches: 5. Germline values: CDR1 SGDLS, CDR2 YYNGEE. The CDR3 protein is CASSVQGAPTDTQYF. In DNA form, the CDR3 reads TGTGCCAGCAGCGTGCAGGGGGCGCCTACAGATACGCAGTATTTT.

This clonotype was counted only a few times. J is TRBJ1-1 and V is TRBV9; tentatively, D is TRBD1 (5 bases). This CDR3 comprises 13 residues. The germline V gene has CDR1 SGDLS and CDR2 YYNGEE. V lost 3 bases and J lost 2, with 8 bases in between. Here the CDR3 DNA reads TGTGCCAGCAGCGGGGGGATCAACACTGAAGCTTTCTTT. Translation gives CASSGGINTEAFF.

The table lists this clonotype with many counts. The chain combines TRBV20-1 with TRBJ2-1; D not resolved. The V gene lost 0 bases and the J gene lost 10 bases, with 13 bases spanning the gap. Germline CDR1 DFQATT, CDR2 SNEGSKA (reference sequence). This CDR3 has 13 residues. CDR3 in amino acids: CSARDPLSLEQFF. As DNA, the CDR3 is TGCAGTGCTAGAGATCCCCTATCTTTGGAGCAGTTCTTC.

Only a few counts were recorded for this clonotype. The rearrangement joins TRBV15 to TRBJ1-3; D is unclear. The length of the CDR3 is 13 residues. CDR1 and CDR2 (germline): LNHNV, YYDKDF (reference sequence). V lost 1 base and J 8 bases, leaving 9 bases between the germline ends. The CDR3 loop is CATSRAFEDTIYF. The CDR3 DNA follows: TGTGCCACCAGCAGAGCCTTCGAGGACACCATATATTTT.

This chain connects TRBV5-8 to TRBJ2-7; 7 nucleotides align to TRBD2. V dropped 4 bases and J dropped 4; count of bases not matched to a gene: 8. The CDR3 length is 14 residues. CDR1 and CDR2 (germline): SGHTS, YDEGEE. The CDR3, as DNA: TGTGCCAGCAGCACCGACGGACTAGGATACGAGCAGTACTTC. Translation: CASSTDGLGYEQYF.

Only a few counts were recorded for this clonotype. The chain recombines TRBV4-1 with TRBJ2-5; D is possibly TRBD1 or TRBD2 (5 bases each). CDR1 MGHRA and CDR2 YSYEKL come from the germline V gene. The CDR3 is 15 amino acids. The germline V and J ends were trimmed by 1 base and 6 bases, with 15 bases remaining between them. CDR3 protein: CASSQVSGQGQTQYF. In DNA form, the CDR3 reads TGCGCCAGCAGCCAAGTGTCGGGGCAGGGACAGACCCAGTACTTC.

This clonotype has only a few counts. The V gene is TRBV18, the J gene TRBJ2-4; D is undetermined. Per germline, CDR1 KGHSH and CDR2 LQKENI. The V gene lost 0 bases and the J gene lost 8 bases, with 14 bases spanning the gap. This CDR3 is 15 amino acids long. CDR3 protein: CASSPPSLGEDIQYF. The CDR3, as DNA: TGTGCCAGCTCACCACCCAGTCTCGGTGAGGACATTCAGTACTTC.

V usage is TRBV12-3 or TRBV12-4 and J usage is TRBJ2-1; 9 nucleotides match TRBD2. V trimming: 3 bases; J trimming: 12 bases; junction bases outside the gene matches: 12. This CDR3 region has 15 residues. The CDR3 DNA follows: TGTGCCAGCAGTTTCTCGGGACTAGCTTACGTCGGGCAGTTCTTC. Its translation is CASSFSGLAYVGQFF.

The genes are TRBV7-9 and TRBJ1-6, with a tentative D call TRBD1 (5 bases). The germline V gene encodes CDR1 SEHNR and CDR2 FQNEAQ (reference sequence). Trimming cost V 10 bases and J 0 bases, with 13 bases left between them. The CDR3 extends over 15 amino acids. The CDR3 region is CAITAGSSYNSPLHF. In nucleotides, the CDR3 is TGTGCCATAACCGCAGGGAGCTCCTATAATTCACCCCTCCACTTT. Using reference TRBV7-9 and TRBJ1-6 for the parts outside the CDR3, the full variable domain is DTGVSQNPRHKITKRGQNVTFRCDPISEHNRLYWYRQTLGQGPEFLTYFQNEAQLEKSRLLSDRFSAERPKGSFSTLEIQRTEQGDSAMYLCAITAGSSYNSPLHFGNGTRLTVT.

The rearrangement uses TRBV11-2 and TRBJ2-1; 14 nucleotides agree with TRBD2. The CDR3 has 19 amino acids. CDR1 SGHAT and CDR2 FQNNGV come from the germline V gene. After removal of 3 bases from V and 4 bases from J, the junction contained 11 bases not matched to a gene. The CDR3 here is CASSFRPTSGGGIYNEQFF. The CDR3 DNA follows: TGTGCCAGCAGCTTCCGACCGACTAGCGGGGGGGGAATTTACAATGAGCAGTTCTTC.

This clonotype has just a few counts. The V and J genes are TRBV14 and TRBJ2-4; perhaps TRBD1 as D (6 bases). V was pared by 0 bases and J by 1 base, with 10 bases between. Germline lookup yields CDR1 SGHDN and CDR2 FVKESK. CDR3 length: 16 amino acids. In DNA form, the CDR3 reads TGTGCCAGCAGCCAAGAAGCAGGGGCTGCCAAAAACATTCAGTACTTC. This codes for CASSQEAGAAKNIQYF. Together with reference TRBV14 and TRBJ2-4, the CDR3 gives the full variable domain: EAGVTQFPSHSVIEKGQTVTLRCDPISGHDNLYWYRRVMGKEIKFLLHFVKESKQDESGMPNNRFLAERTGGTYSTLKVQPAELEDSGVYFCASSQEAGAAKNIQYFGAGTRLSVL.

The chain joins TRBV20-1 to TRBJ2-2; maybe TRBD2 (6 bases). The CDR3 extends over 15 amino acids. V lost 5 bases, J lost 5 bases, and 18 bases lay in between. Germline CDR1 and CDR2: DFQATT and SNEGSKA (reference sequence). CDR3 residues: CSAYSVGGPTGELFF. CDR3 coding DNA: TGCAGTGCTTACTCGGTGGGGGGACCTACCGGGGAGCTGTTTTTT.

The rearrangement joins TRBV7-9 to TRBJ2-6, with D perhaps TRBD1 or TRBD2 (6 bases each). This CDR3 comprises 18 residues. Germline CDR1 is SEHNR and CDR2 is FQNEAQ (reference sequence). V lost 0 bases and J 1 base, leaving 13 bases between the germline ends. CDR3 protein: CASSLAGGAPSGANVLTF. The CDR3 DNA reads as TGTGCCAGCAGCTTAGCGGGGGGCGCCCCATCTGGGGCCAACGTCCTGACTTTC.

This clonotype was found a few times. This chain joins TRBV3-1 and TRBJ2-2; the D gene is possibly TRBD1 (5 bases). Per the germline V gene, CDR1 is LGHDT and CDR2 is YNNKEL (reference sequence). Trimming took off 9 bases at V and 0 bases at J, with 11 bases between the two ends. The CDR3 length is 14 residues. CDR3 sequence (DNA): TGTGCCAGTACCCACAGGACGAACACCGGGGAGCTGTTTTTT. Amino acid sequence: CASTHRTNTGELFF.